The clone carrying this T cell receptor beta chain has only a few counts. Its antigen is still unknown. This record comes from a study of breast tumors, draining lymph nodes, adjacent tissues. General observations from the study: The lymph node origin of tumor T cells was framed as consistent with a hypothesis, not demonstrated. Tumor repertoires ranked between lymph nodes and nontumor tissue in diversity, with V and J gene preferences. Compared with basal-like, luminal-like tumors shared significantly more repertoire with nontumor tissue.

Germline CDR1 is MDHEN and CDR2 is SYDVKM. V shed 6 bases, J shed 5 bases, and the junction held 6 bases outside the gene matches. The CDR3 is made up of 15 amino acids. TCRdb independently ran MiXCR on the multiplex PCR reads; one entry per CDR3 protein. The sample records some 140,000 distinct CDR3 sequences, about 20% being singletons. Breast cancer patients provided tissue from their axillary draining lymph nodes. Material: axillary lymph node tissue. The chain employs TRBV28 and TRBJ1-4; 10 bases line up with TRBD1. This TCR was recovered from a female donor with breast cancer. Some clones in this sample may be carry-over from other donors' samples. The CDR3 protein is CASSTPGQGNEKLFF. The CDR3 nucleotides are TGTGCCAGCAGCACTCCGGGACAGGGGAATGAAAAACTGTTTTTT. Looking up the rest from reference TRBV28 and TRBJ1-4 gives the full variable domain: DVKVTQSSRYLVKRTGEKVFLECVQDMDHENMFWYRQDPGLGLRLIYFSYDVKMKEKGDIPEGYSVSREKKERFSLILESASTNQTSMYLCASSTPGQGNEKLFFGSGTQLSVL.